The 18 T cell receptor beta chains given below trace back to one sample, sequenced in a study of CD4+ T cells in melanoma. The repertoire was sequenced with immunoSEQ multiplex PCR; TCRdb's copy has only in-frame clones and lacks some. The table lists about 22,000 clones, around 80% of them singletons. The sample consisted of cells from a culture (not recorded whether cultured in vitro). Receptor source: a human donor with melanoma.

This clone was detected only once. The chain is built from TRBV6-4 and TRBJ1-1; no firm D call. The CDR3 length is 13 residues. V was cut by 2 bases and J by 7 bases, with 11 bases left in between. CDR1 and CDR2 from the germline V gene are MRHNA and SNTAGT. CDR3 in amino acids: CASSDLHTGEAFF. CDR3 sequence (DNA): TGTGCCAGCAGTGACCTTCACACCGGTGAAGCTTTCTTT.

The rearrangement joins TRBV9 to TRBJ2-2; D tentatively reads TRBD1 or TRBD2 (7 bases each). From germline, CDR1 is SGDLS and CDR2 YYNGEE. Trimming took 0 bases from V and 5 from J, leaving 11 bases between them. There are 15 residues in the CDR3. This chain's CDR3 is CASSVARGGTGELFF. CDR3 in DNA: TGTGCCAGCAGCGTAGCCAGGGGGGGTACCGGGGAGCTGTTTTTT.

Only one count was recorded for this clone. The V gene is TRBV11-1, the J gene TRBJ1-3, with D maybe TRBD1 (5 bases). The CDR3 is 14 amino acids. Trimming stripped 2 bases from V and 3 bases from J, with 8 bases between. Looked up from germline, CDR1 is SGHAT and CDR2 is FQDESV (reference sequence). DNA of the CDR3: TGTGCCAGCAGCTTATCGGGGGATGGAAACACCATATATTTT. It yields the protein CASSLSGDGNTIYF.

The chain couples TRBV7-2 to TRBJ1-1; D remains ambiguous. V lost 2 bases, J lost 5 bases, and 12 bases lay in between. Looked up from germline, CDR1 is SGHTA and CDR2 is FQGNSA. The CDR3 spans 14 residues. CDR3 sequence (DNA): TGTGCCAGCAGCTTACGGCAGATCCGGACTGAAGCTTTCTTT. This codes for CASSLRQIRTEAFF.

This chain joins TRBV30 and TRBJ2-7; 9 nucleotides match TRBD1. The CDR3 contains 15 residues. J was trimmed by 2 bases and V by 3 bases; bases with no gene match: 8. Per the germline V gene, CDR1 is GTSNPN and CDR2 is SVGIG (reference sequence). The CDR3 here is CAWRNGQGLAYEQYF. For the CDR3, the DNA is TGTGCCTGGAGGAACGGACAGGGGTTGGCCTACGAGCAGTACTTC.

The chain joins TRBV9 to TRBJ2-1, with TRBD2 matching over 7 bases. This CDR3 spans 15 amino acids. Germline V gives CDR1 SGDLS, CDR2 YYNGEE. J was trimmed by 6 bases and V by 4 bases; bases with no gene match: 10. CDR3 residues: CASSSRGTGGNEQFF. The CDR3 DNA follows: TGTGCCAGCAGCTCCCGCGGGACGGGGGGCAATGAGCAGTTCTTC.

The rearrangement uses TRBV7-6 and TRBJ1-2; D call uncertain. CDR1 is SGHVS, CDR2 FNYEAQ, per germline. V was shortened by 2 bases and J by 2 bases, with 9 bases between the two germline ends. This CDR3 is 14 amino acids long. CDR3 loop: CASSLNGRNYGYTF. The CDR3 DNA follows: TGTGCCAGCAGCTTAAATGGGAGAAACTATGGCTACACCTTC.

V is TRBV30 and J is TRBJ1-6; D not resolved. The germline V gene encodes CDR1 GTSNPN and CDR2 SVGIG (reference sequence). This CDR3 is built from 12 residues. The V gene lost 1 base and the J gene lost 8 bases, with 6 bases spanning the gap. Here the CDR3 DNA reads TGTGCCTGGAGTGACTCATATTCACCCCTCCACTTT. It codes for CAWSDSYSPLHF.

The chain joins TRBV6-5 to TRBJ2-5, with 7 bases lining up with TRBD2. V lost 0 bases to trimming and J lost 5 bases; unmatched junction nucleotides: 6. CDR3 length: 15 residues. The germline V gene encodes CDR1 MNHEY and CDR2 SVGAGI. The CDR3 sequence is CASSYSRTSLETQYF. CDR3 DNA: TGTGCCAGCAGTTACTCGAGGACTAGTCTCGAGACCCAGTACTTC.

The V call is TRBV9, the J call TRBJ1-1; D not resolved. The CDR3 contains 14 residues. Germline lookup yields CDR1 SGDLS and CDR2 YYNGEE. V lost 0 bases and J lost 4, with 10 bases in between. DNA of the CDR3: TGTGCCAGCAGCGTAGGGAATGGAGTCACTGAAGCTTTCTTT. Translated: CASSVGNGVTEAFF.

The genes are TRBV5-5 and TRBJ1-6; D gene uncertain. This CDR3 spans 14 amino acids. V was trimmed by 0 bases and J by 1 base, leaving 2 bases between them. Germline CDR1 and CDR2: SGHKS and YYEKEE (reference sequence). The CDR3 nucleotides read TGTGCCAGCAGCTTGGAATCCTATAATTCACCCCTCCACTTT. This gives the protein CASSLESYNSPLHF.

The V gene is TRBV18, the J gene TRBJ2-7, with 8 bases lining up with TRBD2. CDR3 length: 15 amino acids. The J segment lost 9 bases and the V segment lost 3 bases, leaving 13 bases of the junction unmatched. Germline CDR1 is KGHSH and CDR2 is LQKENI. The CDR3 region has the DNA TGTGCCAGCTCACCGAACCCGGGAAGCGGGGGCGGGCAGTACTTC. Translating gives CASSPNPGSGGGQYF.

This clone has a single count. The rearrangement uses TRBV10-2 and TRBJ1-4, with no clear D. Deletions cut 6 bases from V and 10 bases from J, with 15 bases between. Germline V gene lookup returns CDR1 WSHSY and CDR2 SAAADI. This CDR3 contains 13 residues. Here the CDR3 DNA reads TGCGCCAGCAGCCCGATCCGGGAGGGAAAACTGTTTTTT. Its protein product is CASSPIREGKLFF.

The genes are TRBV5-1 and TRBJ1-1, with 7 bases aligning to TRBD1. J was trimmed by 6 bases and V by 4 bases; bases with no gene match: 9. The germline CDR1 and CDR2 sequences are SGHRS and YFSETQ. The CDR3 totals 14 residues. The CDR3 nucleotides read TGCGCCAGCAGCCTTCAGGGGGGCGTATCTGAAGCTTTCTTT. Translation gives CASSLQGGVSEAFF.

This clone was counted only a few times. This sequence joins TRBV5-1 and TRBJ2-5, with 8 positions matching TRBD2. The CDR3 covers 13 residues. With V trimmed by 6 bases and J by 4 bases, 5 bases remained unmatched. In germline, CDR1 is SGHRS, CDR2 YFSETQ. The CDR3 loop is CASTGTRGETQYF. As DNA, the CDR3 is TGCGCCAGCACCGGGACTAGGGGAGAGACCCAGTACTTC.

Here the CDR3 reads CASSGTSGAEQFF. The CDR3 nucleotides are TGTGCCAGCAGCGGGACTAGCGGGGCTGAGCAGTTCTTC. The gene calls are TRBV9 and TRBJ2-1; 12 bases match TRBD2. CDR3 length equals 13 residues. The trim removed 3 bases at V and 9 bases at J, leaving 1 base unmatched. Germline V lookup: CDR1 SGDLS, CDR2 YYNGEE.

This clone was counted between two and nine times. This sequence joins TRBV5-1 and TRBJ2-1; tentatively, D is TRBD2 (5 bases). Germline assignment: CDR1 SGHRS and CDR2 YFSETQ. Between the trimmed V and J ends, which lost 2 bases and 7 bases, there was a span of 16 bases. The CDR3 length is 15 residues. The DNA for the CDR3 is TGCGCCAGCAGCTTCGGTGGCCTAGCAGGAAATGAGCAGTTCTTC. This gives the protein CASSFGGLAGNEQFF.

The sample holds one count of this clone. This sequence joins TRBV7-3 and TRBJ1-1; D possibly corresponds to TRBD1 (5 bases). Germline CDR1 is SGHTA and CDR2 is FQGTGA. The V end was cut by 5 bases, the J end by 2 bases, with 12 bases between. The CDR3 totals 14 residues. CDR3: CASSPTGGNTEAFF. In DNA form, the CDR3 reads TGTGCCAGCAGCCCCACCGGGGGAAACACTGAAGCTTTCTTT.